Only one count was recorded for the clone carrying this T cell receptor (beta chain). Antigen specificity is unknown. The sample is drawn from a study of T cell clonotyping in hematopoietic cell transplantation. Study results and limitations: After transplant, recipient diversity fell while pathologically expanded clonotypes grew through day 180. No sorting was done, leaving CD4 and CD8 contributions mixed. At the given depth, recipient repertoires were over 95% de novo clonotypes. Broader posttransplant TCR repertoire diversity was predicted by graft donor and pretransplant recipient Inverse Simpson Index values.

Only in-frame clones appear in the TCRdb table, and some are missing; sequencing was by immunoSEQ multiplex PCR. Of over 15,000 clones detected, approximately 85% appear once; the ten largest clones hold around 4.5%. CDR1 LNHDA and CDR2 SQIVND come from the germline V gene (reference sequence). With 3 bases clipped from V and 5 bases from J, the junction kept 4 bases outside the gene matches. CDR3 size: 13 residues. The gene calls are TRBV19 and TRBJ2-7, with 7 bases lining up with TRBD2. This TCR was recovered from a woman aged 40 to 55 in good health. Some clones in this sample may be carry-over from other donors' samples. The material sequenced was peripheral blood mononuclear cells. CDR3 coding DNA: TGTGCCAGTAGTATGAGGGAGGGCGACGAGCAGTACTTC. Translation gives CASSMREGDEQYF.